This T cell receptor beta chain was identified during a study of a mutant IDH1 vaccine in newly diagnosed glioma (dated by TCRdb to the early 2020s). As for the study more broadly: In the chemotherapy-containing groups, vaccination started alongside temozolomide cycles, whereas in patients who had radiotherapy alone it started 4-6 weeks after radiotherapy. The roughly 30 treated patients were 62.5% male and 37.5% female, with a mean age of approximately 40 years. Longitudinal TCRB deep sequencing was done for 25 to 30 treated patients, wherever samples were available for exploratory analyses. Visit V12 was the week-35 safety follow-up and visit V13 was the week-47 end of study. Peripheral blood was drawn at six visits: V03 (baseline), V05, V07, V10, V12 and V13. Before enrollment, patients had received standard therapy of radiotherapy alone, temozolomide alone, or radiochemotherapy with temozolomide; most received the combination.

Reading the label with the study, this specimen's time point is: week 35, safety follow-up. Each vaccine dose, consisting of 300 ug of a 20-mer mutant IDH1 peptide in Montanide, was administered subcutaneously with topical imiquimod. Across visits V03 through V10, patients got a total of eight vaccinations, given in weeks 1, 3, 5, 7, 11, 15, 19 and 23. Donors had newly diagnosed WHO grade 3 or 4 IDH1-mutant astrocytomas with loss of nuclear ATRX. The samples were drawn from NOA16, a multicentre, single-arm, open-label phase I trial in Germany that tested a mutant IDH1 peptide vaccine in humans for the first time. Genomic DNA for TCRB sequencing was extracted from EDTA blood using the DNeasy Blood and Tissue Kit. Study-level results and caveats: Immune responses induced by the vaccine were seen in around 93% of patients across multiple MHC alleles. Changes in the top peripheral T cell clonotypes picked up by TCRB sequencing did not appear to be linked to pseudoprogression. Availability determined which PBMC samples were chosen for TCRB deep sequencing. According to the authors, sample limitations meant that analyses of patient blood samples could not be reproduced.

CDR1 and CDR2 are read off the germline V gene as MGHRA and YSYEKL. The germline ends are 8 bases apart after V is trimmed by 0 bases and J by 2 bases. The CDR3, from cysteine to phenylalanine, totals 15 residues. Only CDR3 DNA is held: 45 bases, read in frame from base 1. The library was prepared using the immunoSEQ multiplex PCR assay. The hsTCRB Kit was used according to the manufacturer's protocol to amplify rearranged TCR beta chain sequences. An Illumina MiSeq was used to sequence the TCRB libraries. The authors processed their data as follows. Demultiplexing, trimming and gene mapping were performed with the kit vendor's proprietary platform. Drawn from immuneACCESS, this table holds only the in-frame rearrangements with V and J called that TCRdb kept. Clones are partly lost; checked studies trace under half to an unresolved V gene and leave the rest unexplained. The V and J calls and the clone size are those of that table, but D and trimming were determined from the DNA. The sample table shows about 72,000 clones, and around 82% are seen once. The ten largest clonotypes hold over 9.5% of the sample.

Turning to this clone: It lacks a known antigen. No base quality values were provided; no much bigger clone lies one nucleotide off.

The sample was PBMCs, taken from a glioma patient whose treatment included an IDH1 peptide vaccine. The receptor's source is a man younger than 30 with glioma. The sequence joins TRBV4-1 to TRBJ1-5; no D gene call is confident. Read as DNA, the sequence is TGCGCCAGCAGCCAAGACGGCCTTCGCAATCAGCCCCAGCATTTT. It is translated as CASSQDGLRNQPQHF.